This T cell receptor (beta chain) was sequenced during a study of Ad26.COV2.S vaccination and SARS-CoV-2 variants. As regards this clone: Its antigen remains unidentified. At one boundary the junction diverges from the germline segment, which might be a read error.

Points from the study as a whole: Substantial breadth was reportedly displayed by spike-specific CD8+ and CD4+ T cell responses after vaccination.

Using immunoSEQ multiplex PCR, the repertoire was profiled, and TCRdb retains in-frame clones only, with some absent. This sample has around 340,000 clones, with 80% to 90% found just once. CDR3 size: 10 residues. From germline, CDR1 is SQVTM and CDR2 ANQGSEA. Treatment in this sample: roughly 18 received Ad26.COV2.S at low or high dose, single or two shots; five or six received placebo; per-sample allocation not given. Sample collection was performed on day 63 after the first vaccine or placebo injection. The clonotype originates from a person aged 18 to 65 who received the Ad26.COV2.S COVID-19 vaccine or a placebo. The V call is TRBV29-1, the J call TRBJ1-1; TRBD1 is a possible D gene (5 bases). The sequencing used peripheral blood, collected in a trial of Ad26.COV2.S vaccine versus placebo. CDR3 sequence reads: CSVGGAGPQF. CDR3 DNA: TGCAGCGTTGGAGGGGCGGGGCCCCAGTTT.